This is a list of T cell receptor beta chains from one sample in a study of OX40 agonist ivuxolimab in advanced cancers. TCRdb's table, derived via immunoSEQ multiplex PCR, lists solely in-frame clones and lacks some. The sample gives tens of thousands of clones, 65% to 90% of which show up once; around 2% is in the top ten. The starting material was CD4+ or CD8+ T cells sorted from blood, obtained in a trial of the OX40 agonist ivuxolimab. The source of these receptors is an adult with an advanced solid tumor such as melanoma, head and neck, liver or kidney cancer. CDR3s include the opening cysteine and the closing phenylalanine or tryptophan. The D gene is left open where the match is weak. The listing skips clone size in some rows; elsewhere it reads once, few, many or a size class.

D gene | J gene | V gene | clone size | CDR3 protein | CDR3 DNA
TRBD1 | TRBJ2-5 | TRBV2 | once | CASSRQGETQYF | TGTGCCAGCAGTAGACAGGGAGAGACCCAGTACTTC
TRBD1 | TRBJ1-1 | TRBV9 | . | CASSATTGRTEAFF | TGTGCCAGCAGCGCCACGACAGGGAGGACTGAAGCTTTCTTT
. | TRBJ1-5 | TRBV11-2 | . | CASSLGRDQPQHF | TGTGCCAGCAGCCTGGGGCGGGATCAGCCCCAGCATTTT
. | TRBJ2-7 | TRBV4-3 | . | CASSPRGAGVAEQYF | TGCGCCAGCAGCCCTCGTGGAGCAGGGGTGGCCGAGCAGTACTTC
. | TRBJ1-3 | TRBV28 | . | CASSLGRGYSGNTIYF | TGTGCCAGCAGTTTAGGCAGGGGATACTCTGGAAACACCATATATTTT
TRBD1 | TRBJ1-6 | TRBV27 | . | CASSLSTQGNNSPLHF | TGTGCCAGCAGTTTATCTACACAGGGGAATAATTCACCCCTCCACTTT
. | TRBJ1-2 | TRBV7-3 | few | CASSTGPLDGYTF | TGTGCCAGCAGCACGGGACCTTTGGACGGCTACACCTTC
. | TRBJ1-5 | TRBV28 | . | CASSLGTGQGPQHF | TGTGCCAGCAGTTTAGGGACGGGGCAAGGTCCCCAGCATTTT
TRBD1 | TRBJ1-4 | TRBV5-1 | . | CASSIGTGSEKLFF | TGCGCCAGCAGCATCGGGACAGGGTCTGAAAAACTGTTTTTT
. | TRBJ2-5 | TRBV5-1 | . | CASSLVAGKETQYF | TGCGCCAGCAGCTTGGTCGCAGGGAAGGAGACCCAGTACTTC
TRBD1 | TRBJ2-1 | TRBV5-1 | . | CASSTRPGTGPYNEQFF | TGCGCCAGCAGCACACGACCCGGGACAGGGCCCTACAATGAGCAGTTCTTC
. | TRBJ1-5 | TRBV19 | few | CASSVSDSNQPQHF | TGTGCCAGTAGTGTGTCGGATAGCAATCAGCCCCAGCATTTT
. | TRBJ2-4 | TRBV7-8 | . | CASSLTLAKNIQYF | TGTGCCAGCAGCCTGACGCTAGCCAAAAACATTCAGTACTTC
. | TRBJ1-1 | TRBV7-2 | . | CASSGVGDTEAFF | TGTGCCAGCAGCGGCGTTGGGGACACTGAAGCTTTCTTT
. | TRBJ1-1 | TRBV21-1 | . | CASSNPPARYLTEAFF | TGTGCCAGCAGCAACCCGCCAGCGCGCTATCTCACTGAAGCTTTCTTT
. | TRBJ2-7 | TRBV7-2 | . | CASSLGAGLYEQYF | TGTGCCAGCAGCTTGGGGGCAGGGCTCTACGAGCAGTACTTC
TRBD1 | TRBJ1-2 | TRBV29-1 | . | CSVSTGNGYTF | TGCAGCGTTTCGACAGGGAATGGCTACACCTTC
TRBD2 | TRBJ2-3 | TRBV6-6 | . | CASSRSGTSTDTQYF | TGTGCCAGCAGCCGTAGCGGGACTAGCACAGATACGCAGTATTTT
TRBD1 | TRBJ1-6 | TRBV5-4 | . | CASSSRPGQGFKGSPLHF | TGTGCCAGCAGCTCACGCCCGGGACAGGGTTTTAAGGGTTCACCCCTCCACTTT
. | TRBJ1-6 | TRBV28 | . | CASSPSFNSPLHF | TGTGCCAGCAGTCCCTCATTTAATTCACCCCTCCACTTT
. | TRBJ1-1 | TRBV7-9 | . | CASSQGRVTEAFF | TGTGCCAGCAGCCAGGGGAGGGTGACTGAAGCTTTCTTT
. | TRBJ1-2 | TRBV4-3 | . | CASSQGLSSYYGYTF | TGCGCCAGCAGCCAAGGGCTCAGTTCCTACTATGGCTACACCTTC
TRBD1 | TRBJ2-7 | TRBV7-9 | . | CASSLGGTGANYEQYF | TGTGCCAGCAGCTTAGGGGGGACAGGGGCAAACTACGAGCAGTACTTC